Following are 27 T cell receptor beta chains from one sample sequenced in a study of blood T cell repertoires in COVID-19. Sequenced by immunoSEQ multiplex PCR; TCRdb stores in-frame clones only, minus some. This sample yields more than 45,000 clones, of which approximately 90% are seen a single time; under 1.5% belongs to the top ten. The sequencing input was peripheral blood. The receptors were gathered from a man in his fifties or sixties with acute or convalescent COVID-19.

The chain has TRBV20-1 and TRBJ2-3, with 11 bases identical to TRBD2. Trimming took 3 bases from V and 1 from J; bases not matched to a gene: 6. Germline-derived CDR1 and CDR2 are DFQATT and SNEGSKA (reference sequence). The CDR3 covers 16 residues. This CDR3 is CSASTSGSPGTDTQYF. CDR3 coding DNA: TGCAGTGCTAGTACTAGCGGGAGTCCCGGCACAGATACGCAGTATTTT.

V is TRBV7-3 and J is TRBJ2-2, with 7 bases matching TRBD2. Germline lookup yields CDR1 SGHTA and CDR2 FQGTGA. V shed 8 bases and J 5 bases; nucleotides not matched to a gene: 2. CDR3 size: 12 residues. The CDR3 region has the DNA TGTGCCAGCGGGAGGGATACCGGGGAGCTGTTTTTT. The encoded protein is CASGRDTGELFF.

CDR3 DNA sequence: TGTGCCAGCAGTTTATTAGCGGCGAACACCGGGGAGCTGTTTTTT. It encodes CASSLLAANTGELFF. The V and J genes are TRBV27 and TRBJ2-2, with a weak D call TRBD2 (6 bases). The CDR3 extends over 15 amino acids. V was clipped by 1 base and J by 0 bases, with 6 bases between them. Looked up from germline, CDR1 is MNHEY and CDR2 is SMNVEV (reference sequence).

The chain has TRBV20-1 and TRBJ2-1; the D is unclear. The germline V and J ends were trimmed by 3 bases and 2 bases, with 8 bases remaining between them. The germline V gene encodes CDR1 DFQATT and CDR2 SNEGSKA (reference sequence). CDR3 length: 13 residues. CDR3 sequence: CSASKLTYNEQFF. CDR3 bases: TGCAGTGCTAGTAAGCTTACCTACAATGAGCAGTTCTTC.

The chain joins TRBV9 to TRBJ1-2; D is unresolved. The CDR3 loop spans 15 amino acids. Trimming left V 5 bases short and J 2 bases short, with 16 bases between. Germline V gives CDR1 SGDLS, CDR2 YYNGEE. This CDR3 is CASSPRAGSNYGYTF. CDR3 coding DNA: TGTGCCAGCAGTCCACGGGCGGGGAGCAACTATGGCTACACCTTC.

The chain combines TRBV7-8 with TRBJ2-7, with D possibly TRBD1 on 6 matching bases. CDR1 and CDR2 from the germline V gene are SGHVS and FQNEAQ. V was shortened by 6 bases and J by 4 bases, with 19 bases between the two germline ends. The length of the CDR3 is 15 residues. The CDR3 sequence is CASSLGQGMSYEQYF. For the CDR3, the DNA is TGTGCCAGCAGTCTCGGTCAGGGGATGTCGTACGAGCAGTACTTC.

The rearrangement uses TRBV4-3 and TRBJ2-1, with TRBD2 identical over 11 bases. The V and J ends lost 4 bases and 0 bases, in that order; junction bases with no gene match: 20. CDR3 length: 22 amino acids. Germline V gives CDR1 LGHNA, CDR2 YSLEER. The CDR3 loop is CASSPYNGAGLADHGSYNEQFF. The DNA for the CDR3 is TGCGCCAGCAGCCCTTATAATGGGGCGGGACTAGCGGACCACGGCTCCTACAATGAGCAGTTCTTC.

This clone occurred once. The V gene is TRBV28, the J gene TRBJ2-1; 7 positions agree with TRBD1. The CDR3 contains 16 residues. Germline CDR1 is MDHEN and CDR2 is SYDVKM. Trimming at V came to 2 bases and at J to 2 bases, leaving 6 bases not matched to a gene. CDR3 sequence reads: CASSLGTGVPYNEQFF. DNA of the CDR3: TGTGCCAGCAGTTTAGGCACAGGGGTGCCCTACAATGAGCAGTTCTTC.

CDR3 DNA: TGTGCCAGTAGTTGGGCAAGAAACAATGAGCAGTTCTTC. Translation: CASSWARNNEQFF. V gene TRBV19 combines with J gene TRBJ2-1; D not resolved. V lost 5 bases and J 5 bases, leaving 10 bases between the germline ends. The germline gives CDR1 LNHDA, CDR2 SQIVND (reference sequence). The CDR3 consists of 13 residues. Variable domain in full (rest from reference TRBV19 and TRBJ2-1): DGGITQSPKYLFRKEGQNVTLSCEQNLNHDAMYWYRQDPGQGLRLIYYSQIVNDFQKGDIAEGYSVSREKKESFPLTVTSAQKNPTAFYLCASSWARNNEQFFGPGTRLTVL.

The chain couples TRBV9 to TRBJ2-7; 9 positions agree with TRBD2. This CDR3 is built from 15 residues. CDR1 is SGDLS, CDR2 YYNGEE, per germline. Germline trimming cut 3 bases from V and 3 bases from J; bases unmatched to any gene: 7. The CDR3 bases are TGTGCCAGCAGCGCCGGGACTAGCAGGGGCTACGAGCAGTACTTC. Protein: CASSAGTSRGYEQYF.

The chain combines TRBV11-2 with TRBJ1-3; 8 bases fit TRBD1. The CDR3 has 16 amino acids. V lost 6 bases to trimming and J lost 0 bases; unmatched junction nucleotides: 7. The germline V gene has CDR1 SGHAT and CDR2 FQNNGV. In DNA form, the CDR3 reads TGTGCCAGCAGAAATAGACAGGGGTACTCTGGAAACACCATATATTTT. Amino acids: CASRNRQGYSGNTIYF.

This clone was seen once. The chain combines TRBV9 with TRBJ1-2, with TRBD1 matching over 9 bases. CDR3 length: 13 amino acids. The V gene's germline CDR1 is SGDLS and CDR2 YYNGEE. With 4 bases clipped from V and 8 bases from J, the junction kept 6 bases outside the gene matches. Here the CDR3 reads CASSLRTGDGYTF. In DNA, the CDR3 is TGTGCCAGCAGCCTACGGACAGGGGACGGCTACACCTTC.

The chain recombines TRBV5-1 with TRBJ2-1, with D hard to call. CDR3 length equals 15 residues. The ends were cut back, 1 base at V and 5 bases at J, with 13 bases in the middle. Germline loops: CDR1 SGHRS, CDR2 YFSETQ. This chain's CDR3 is CASSLIRLGDNEQFF. CDR3 DNA sequence: TGCGCCAGCAGCTTGATTCGGCTAGGTGACAATGAGCAGTTCTTC.

The rearrangement links TRBV20-1 to TRBJ2-5; 9 bases line up with TRBD2. Trimming at V came to 3 bases and at J to 0 bases, leaving 8 bases not matched to a gene. The germline V gene has CDR1 DFQATT and CDR2 SNEGSKA (reference sequence). The CDR3 is made up of 16 amino acids. In DNA form, the CDR3 reads TGCAGTGCTAGTCCTCCCCTAGCGGGGAACCAAGAGACCCAGTACTTC. This codes for CSASPPLAGNQETQYF.

The rearrangement joins TRBV12-3 or TRBV12-4 to TRBJ1-4; 9 positions agree with TRBD1. CDR3 length: 13 amino acids. V was clipped by 5 bases and J by 8 bases; unmatched bases: 3. The CDR3 nucleotides read TGTGCCAGCAGTGGGACAGGGACAGAAAAACTGTTTTTT. Amino acids: CASSGTGTEKLFF.

This chain joins TRBV9 and TRBJ1-3; 7 nucleotides align to TRBD1. Trimming took 5 bases from V and 0 from J; bases not matched to a gene: 11. Germline loops: CDR1 SGDLS, CDR2 YYNGEE. The CDR3 has 17 residues. The CDR3 region is CASSPKGAASSGNTIYF. Here the CDR3 DNA reads TGTGCCAGCAGTCCCAAGGGGGCCGCGAGCTCTGGAAACACCATATATTTT.

The chain recombines TRBV4-3 with TRBJ2-3, with a possible D match to TRBD2 (6 bases). Germline loops: CDR1 LGHNA, CDR2 YSLEER. V was shortened by 1 base and J by 8 bases, with 13 bases between the two germline ends. CDR3 length: 14 amino acids. This CDR3 reads CASSQVPGVGTQYF. CDR3 coding DNA: TGCGCCAGCAGCCAAGTTCCGGGGGTGGGTACGCAGTATTTT.

The chain combines TRBV28 with TRBJ2-2; D ambiguous. The CDR3 has 12 residues. V lost 2 bases and J lost 10, with 8 bases in between. Germline CDR1 and CDR2: MDHEN and SYDVKM. The CDR3 region is CASSLPRVELFF. CDR3 DNA sequence: TGTGCCAGCAGTTTACCACGGGTGGAGCTGTTTTTT. The whole variable domain, remainder taken from reference TRBV28 and TRBJ2-2, is DVKVTQSSRYLVKRTGEKVFLECVQDMDHENMFWYRQDPGLGLRLIYFSYDVKMKEKGDIPEGYSVSREKKERFSLILESASTNQTSMYLCASSLPRVELFFGEGSRLTVL.

The CDR3 sequence: CASRDSGTGGRNTIYF. CDR3 DNA sequence: TGCGCCAGCCGAGACTCCGGGACAGGGGGCCGAAACACCATATATTTT. The chain recombines TRBV5-1 with TRBJ1-3; 12 bases agree with TRBD1. The germline gives CDR1 SGHRS, CDR2 YFSETQ. The length of the CDR3 is 16 residues. J lost 5 bases, V lost 7 bases, and 10 bases had no gene match.

This clone has more than one count but fewer than ten. The gene calls are TRBV5-6 and TRBJ2-5, with a weak D call TRBD2 (5 bases). Germline lookup yields CDR1 SGHDT and CDR2 YYEEEE. The CDR3 covers 14 residues. V dropped 1 base and J dropped 5 bases, with 12 bases sitting between them. CDR3 coding DNA: TGTGCCAGCAGCTTGTTAGAGGGCTGGGAGACCCAGTACTTC. Protein sequence: CASSLLEGWETQYF.

The chain joins TRBV7-3 to TRBJ2-1, with TRBD2 matching 13 bases. Germline CDR1 SGHTA, CDR2 FQGTGA. The CDR3 length is 16 residues. V trimming: 3 bases; J trimming: 7 bases; junction bases outside the gene matches: 6. The CDR3 reads CASSFTSGRAFNEQFF. CDR3 coding DNA: TGTGCCAGCAGCTTCACTAGCGGGAGGGCCTTTAATGAGCAGTTCTTC.

The chain joins TRBV30 to TRBJ2-7; D may be TRBD2 (6 bases). Trimming stripped 2 bases from V and 2 bases from J, with 13 bases between. CDR1 is GTSNPN and CDR2 is SVGIG in the germline V gene (reference sequence). There are 14 residues in the CDR3. The CDR3 DNA sequence: TGTGCCTGGAGTCCGGAGGCGGGGACCTACGAGCAGTACTTC. This sequence encodes CAWSPEAGTYEQYF.

This clone was detected once. This chain connects TRBV2 to TRBJ1-1; no firm D call. Germline CDR1 and CDR2: SNHLY and FYNNEI. Trimming stripped 3 bases from V and 4 bases from J, with 9 bases between. CDR3 length: 13 residues. DNA of the CDR3: TGTGCCAGCAGTGACAGATCCACCACTGAAGCTTTCTTT. Its protein is CASSDRSTTEAFF.

V and J are TRBV29-1 and TRBJ2-1; TRBD2 matches at 9 bases. This CDR3 comprises 13 residues. V shed 1 base and J 5 bases; nucleotides not matched to a gene: 0. Germline CDR1 is SQVTM and CDR2 is ANQGSEA. The CDR3: CSVEGLADNEQFF. The DNA for the CDR3 is TGCAGCGTTGAAGGACTAGCGGACAATGAGCAGTTCTTC.

The chain carries TRBV4-3 and TRBJ2-1, with a weak D call TRBD2 (6 bases). Germline V gene data show CDR1 as LGHNA and CDR2 as YSLEER. This CDR3 contains 15 residues. V dropped 1 base and J dropped 4 bases, with 11 bases sitting between them. The CDR3 sequence: CASSQARGAYNEQFF. CDR3 DNA sequence: TGCGCCAGCAGCCAAGCCCGCGGGGCTTACAATGAGCAGTTCTTC.

Concerning this clone itself: The junction shows a germline mismatch at one end, possibly a read error. The chain links TRBV6-2 or TRBV6-3 to TRBJ2-1; a possible D gene is TRBD1 (6 bases). Per the germline V gene, CDR1 is MNHEY and CDR2 is SVGEGT. The CDR3 runs to 11 residues. Here the CDR3 reads CASSYDRDTVF. The CDR3, as DNA: TGTGCCAGCAGTTACGATAGGGACACGGTCTTC.

The chain combines TRBV15 with TRBJ2-1; D unresolved. The V gene lost 3 bases and the J gene lost 5 bases, with 14 bases spanning the gap. This CDR3 region has 15 residues. Germline CDR1 and CDR2: LNHNV and YYDKDF (reference sequence). CDR3 coding DNA: TGTGCCACCAGCAGGCGGAATGGCTGGGACAATGAGCAGTTCTTC. The encoded protein is CATSRRNGWDNEQFF. The full variable domain, completed using reference TRBV15 and TRBJ2-1, is DAMVIQNPRYQVTQFGKPVTLSCSQTLNHNVMYWYQQKSSQAPKLLFHYYDKDFNNEADTPDNFQSRRPNTSFCFLDIRSPGLGDTAMYLCATSRRNGWDNEQFFGPGTRLTVL.